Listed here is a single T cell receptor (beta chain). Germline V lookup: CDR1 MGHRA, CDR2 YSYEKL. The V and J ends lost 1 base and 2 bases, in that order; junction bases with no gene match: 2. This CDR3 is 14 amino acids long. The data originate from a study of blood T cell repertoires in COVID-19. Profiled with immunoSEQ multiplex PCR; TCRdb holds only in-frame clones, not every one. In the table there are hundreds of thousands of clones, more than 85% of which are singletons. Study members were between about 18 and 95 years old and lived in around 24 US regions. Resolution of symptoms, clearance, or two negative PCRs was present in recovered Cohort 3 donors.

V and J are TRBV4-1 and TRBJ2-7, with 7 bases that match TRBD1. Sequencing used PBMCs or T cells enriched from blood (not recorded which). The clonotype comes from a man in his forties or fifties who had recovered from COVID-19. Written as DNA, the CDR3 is TGCGCCAGCAGCCAAGTAACAGGGGCCTACGAGCAGTACTTC. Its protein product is CASSQVTGAYEQYF.